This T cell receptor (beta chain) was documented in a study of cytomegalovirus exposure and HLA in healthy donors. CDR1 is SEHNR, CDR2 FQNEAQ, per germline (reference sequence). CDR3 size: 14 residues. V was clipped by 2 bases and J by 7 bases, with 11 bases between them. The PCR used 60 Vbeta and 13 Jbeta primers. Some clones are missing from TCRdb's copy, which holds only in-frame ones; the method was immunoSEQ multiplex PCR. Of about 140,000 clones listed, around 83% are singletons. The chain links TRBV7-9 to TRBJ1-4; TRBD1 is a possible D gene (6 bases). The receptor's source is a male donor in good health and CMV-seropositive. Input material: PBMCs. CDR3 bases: TGTGCCAGCAGCTTATCGGCAGGGGTTGAAAAACTGTTTTTT. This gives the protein CASSLSAGVEKLFF.